A selection of T cell receptor beta chains follows, all from one sample in a study of metastatic and nonmetastatic thyroid tumors. TCRdb re-called the PCR reads via MiXCR. This sample has about 39,000 clones, with 18% found just once. Sequenced input: tumor tissue. These receptors all come from a female donor with papillary thyroid cancer or a benign thyroid nodule (not recorded which). Some clones in this sample may be carry-over from other donors' samples. Each CDR3 is given with its conserved first and last residue. A D gene is named only where the DNA matches it firmly. Rows may omit the clone size; those that give it use once, few, many or a size class.

TRBV20-1	.	TRBJ2-7	many	TGCAGTGCTAGTGGGTACGGGGCAAGCTCCTACGAGCAGTACTTC	CSASGYGASSYEQYF
TRBV7-9	TRBD1	TRBJ1-2	many	TGTGCCAGCAGCTTGGACAGGGCGGGCGGCTACACCTTC	CASSLDRAGGYTF
TRBV19	.	TRBJ1-5	many	TGTGCCAGTACCAAAAGGGGGGATAGCAATCAGCCCCAGCATTTT	CASTKRGDSNQPQHF
TRBV11-2	TRBD2	TRBJ2-3	few	TGTGCCAGCAGCTTAGTGGGGGGTAGCGGGACCACAGATACGCAGTATTTT	CASSLVGGSGTTDTQYF
TRBV7-3	TRBD1	TRBJ2-7	many	TGTGCCAGCAGCTTAACCCCCACAGGGGGTAACGAGCAGTACTTC	CASSLTPTGGNEQYF
TRBV6-1	TRBD2	TRBJ2-4	many	TGTGCCAGCAGTAGACTAGCGGGTAGGGAGAACATTCAGTACTTC	CASSRLAGRENIQYF
TRBV20-1	.	TRBJ2-2	.	TGCAGTGCTAGAGATTCGGAGGGGCCCGGGGAGCTGTTTTTT	CSARDSEGPGELFF
TRBV6-5	.	TRBJ2-7	.	TGTGCCAGCAGTTACTCTGGTCAGGGACGGGAGCAGTACTTC	CASSYSGQGREQYF
TRBV28	TRBD2	TRBJ2-1	few	TGTGCCAGCAGTCCCACTTACCTAGCGGGAGGCTACAATGAGCAGTTCTTC	CASSPTYLAGGYNEQFF
TRBV10-3	TRBD1	TRBJ2-7	medium-sized	TGTGCCATCAGGACAGGGGTGATGTACGAGCAGTACTTC	CAIRTGVMYEQYF
TRBV5-4	.	TRBJ1-1	many	TGTGCCAGCAGCGGAGGGACTGAAGCTTTCTTT	CASSGGTEAFF
TRBV6-1	.	TRBJ2-7	.	TGTGCCACTTCCCTGTATGGGGGCGAGCATTACTTC	CATSLYGGEHYF
TRBV5-4	TRBD2	TRBJ2-5	.	TGTGCCAGCAGTTCCTGGCAGGGAGGGACCCAAGAGACCCAGTACTTC	CASSSWQGGTQETQYF
TRBV7-2	TRBD1	TRBJ2-7	many	TGTGCCAGCAGCTTTGGAGGGACAGGGCGCTCCGAGCAGTACTTC	CASSFGGTGRSEQYF
TRBV24-1	TRBD2	TRBJ2-1	.	TGTGCCACCAGTGATCCGCCGGGAGGGAACAATGAGCAGTTCTTC	CATSDPPGGNNEQFF
TRBV20-1	.	TRBJ2-2	many	TGCAGTGCCCCTGGGCGGGGTCCCGGGGAGCTGTTTTTT	CSAPGRGPGELFF
TRBV2	.	TRBJ1-2	.	TGTGCCAGCAGCGGGGACGGGGGAGACTATGGCTACACCTTC	CASSGDGGDYGYTF
TRBV19	.	TRBJ2-3	many	TGTGCCACCCAAAGGAGACGGGACACCCGAAGCACAGATACGCAGTATTTT	CATQRRRDTRSTDTQYF
TRBV6-1	.	TRBJ1-5	few	TGTGCCAGCACCCCCCCGGTCGACCTCAATCAGCCCCAGCATTTT	CASTPPVDLNQPQHF
TRBV11-2	TRBD2	TRBJ2-1	.	TGTGCCAGCAGCTTAGGGGGACTAGCGGCGGGTCATTACAATGAGCAGTTCTTC	CASSLGGLAAGHYNEQFF
TRBV11-2	.	TRBJ1-2	.	TGTGCCAGCAGCTTAGCTCTCGGCAGCTATGGCTACACCTTC	CASSLALGSYGYTF
TRBV27	TRBD1	TRBJ1-1	.	TGTGCCAGCAGTTTGTGGCTCTGGACAGGTAACACTGAAGCTTTCTTT	CASSLWLWTGNTEAFF
TRBV12-3/TRBV12-4	TRBD1	TRBJ2-1	many	TGTGCCAGCAGTCCCACAGGGGGCGCTTCCTACAATGAGCAGTTCTTC	CASSPTGGASYNEQFF
TRBV27	.	TRBJ2-7	many	TGTGCCAGCAGTTTATTGGGGGGGCCCAGCGAGCAGTACTTC	CASSLLGGPSEQYF
TRBV11-2	.	TRBJ1-4	many	TGTGCCAGCAGCTTAGGCGGCACGATTGAAAAACTGTTTTTT	CASSLGGTIEKLFF
TRBV5-1	TRBD1	TRBJ1-1	many	TGCGCCAGCAGGCAAGGACAGGGGAAGAATGAAGCTTTCTTT	CASRQGQGKNEAFF
TRBV20-1	.	TRBJ1-2	.	TGCAGTGCTAGAGATCGAACTCCATATGGCTACACCTTC	CSARDRTPYGYTF
TRBV9	.	TRBJ1-1	.	TGTGCCAGCAGCTTTCAAGGGGGACAGAACACTGAAGCTTTCTTT	CASSFQGGQNTEAFF
TRBV20-1	.	TRBJ1-1	many	TGCAGTGCTCCGCCTAGAGCAATCACTGAAGCTTTCTTT	CSAPPRAITEAFF
TRBV24-1	.	TRBJ2-1	few	TGTGCCACCAGTGATTCTGGCGACACCAACTACAATGAGCAGTTCTTC	CATSDSGDTNYNEQFF
TRBV5-5	.	TRBJ1-2	.	TGTGCCAGCATCTTGATTCCGCCGGAGTATGGCTACACCTTC	CASILIPPEYGYTF
TRBV6-1	.	TRBJ2-7	.	TGTGCCAGCAGTATGGTCCTGGACCACGAGCAGTACTTC	CASSMVLDHEQYF
TRBV6-1	TRBD1	TRBJ1-2	many	TGTGCCAGCACCAGGGGGGATGGCTACACCTTC	CASTRGDGYTF
TRBV2	.	TRBJ1-1	many	TGTGCCAGCAGCCAAGACGGGAGAGGTGAAGCTTTCTTT	CASSQDGRGEAFF
TRBV5-1	TRBD2	TRBJ2-7	.	TGCGCCAGCAGCTTGGGGCCGGGACTAGGCGTCTACGAGCAGTACTTC	CASSLGPGLGVYEQYF
TRBV5-1	.	TRBJ2-7	many	TGCGCCAGCAGCTTGGGGACTTACGAGCAGTACTTC	CASSLGTYEQYF
TRBV5-1	.	TRBJ1-3	many	TGCGCCAGCACCGATACGGGATCACCGGGAAACACCATATATTTT	CASTDTGSPGNTIYF
TRBV20-1	.	TRBJ2-5	.	TGCAGTGCTAGTCGGGGGAGCATAGAGACCCAGTACTTC	CSASRGSIETQYF
TRBV18	.	TRBJ1-2	many	TGTGCCAGCTCCTCCGGGGGTGGCTACACCTTC	CASSSGGGYTF
TRBV10-3	TRBD1	TRBJ1-2	few	TGTGCCATCAGTGATGGGACAGGGATCTGGGGCTACACCTTC	CAISDGTGIWGYTF
TRBV4-3	.	TRBJ2-3	many	TGCGCCAGCAGCCGGAGTCCCACAGATACGCAGTATTTT	CASSRSPTDTQYF
TRBV30	TRBD2	TRBJ2-5	.	TGTGCCCCGTCGGCGGGAGTACTACAAGAGACCCAGTACTTC	CAPSAGVLQETQYF
TRBV6-7	TRBD1	TRBJ2-7	many	TGTGCCAGCAGTTACCCGATTGCGGGACAGGGAGCCTACGAGCAGTACTTC	CASSYPIAGQGAYEQYF
TRBV29-1	.	TRBJ2-1	many	TGCAGCGTTGATAAGGGTTGGTATGAGCAGTTCTTC	CSVDKGWYEQFF
TRBV4-3	.	TRBJ1-2	.	TGCGCCAGCAGCCAAGGGGATGCGGGGGCCGACTATGGCTACACCTTC	CASSQGDAGADYGYTF
TRBV20-1	.	TRBJ1-4	many	TGCAGTGCGGAGGGACGGGCGGAGGAAAAACTGTTTTTT	CSAEGRAEEKLFF
TRBV2	.	TRBJ1-1	few	TGTGCCAGCAGTTTCCGGACTGTGAACACTGAAGCTTTCTTT	CASSFRTVNTEAFF
TRBV11-1	TRBD1	TRBJ1-1	many	TGTGCCAGCAGCTTATTCCCGAGACAGGGGGCGCGGGAAGCTTTCTTT	CASSLFPRQGAREAFF
TRBV6-1	TRBD1	TRBJ1-1	many	TGTGCCAGCACGGGGTCAGGGGGAAACGGTGGGAACACTGAAGCTTTCTTT	CASTGSGGNGGNTEAFF
TRBV10-3	.	TRBJ1-2	many	TGTGCCATCAGTGGCCGGGGGCCTAACTATGGCTACACCTTC	CAISGRGPNYGYTF
TRBV11-3	TRBD1	TRBJ2-1	.	TGTGCCAGCAGCCCGACAGGGTTCAACAATGAGCAGTTCTTC	CASSPTGFNNEQFF
TRBV6-1	.	TRBJ2-7	many	TGTGCCAGCAGTCCCCACGGCAGGTCCTACGAGCAGTACTTC	CASSPHGRSYEQYF
TRBV19	.	TRBJ1-5	.	TGTGCCAGTACAAACAGGTCAACTTACAGCAATCAGCCCCAGCATTTT	CASTNRSTYSNQPQHF